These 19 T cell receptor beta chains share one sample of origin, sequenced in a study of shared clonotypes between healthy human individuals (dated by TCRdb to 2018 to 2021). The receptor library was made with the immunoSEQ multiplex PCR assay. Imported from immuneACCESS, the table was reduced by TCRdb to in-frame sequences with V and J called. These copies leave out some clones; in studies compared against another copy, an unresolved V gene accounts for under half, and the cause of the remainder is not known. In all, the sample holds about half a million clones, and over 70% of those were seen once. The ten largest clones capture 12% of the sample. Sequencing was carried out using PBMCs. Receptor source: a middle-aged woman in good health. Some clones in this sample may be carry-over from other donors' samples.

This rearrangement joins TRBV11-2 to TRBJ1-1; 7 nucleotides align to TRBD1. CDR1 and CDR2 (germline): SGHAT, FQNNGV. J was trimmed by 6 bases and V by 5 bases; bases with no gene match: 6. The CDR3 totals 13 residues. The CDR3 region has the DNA TGTGCCAGCAGCCCCGACAGGGAGGCTGAAGCTTTCTTT. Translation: CASSPDREAEAFF.

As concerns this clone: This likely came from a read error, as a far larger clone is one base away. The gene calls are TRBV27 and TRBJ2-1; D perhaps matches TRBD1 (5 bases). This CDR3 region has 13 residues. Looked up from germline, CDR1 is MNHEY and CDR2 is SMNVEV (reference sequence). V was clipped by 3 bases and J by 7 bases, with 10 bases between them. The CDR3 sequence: CASSLAGCNEQFF. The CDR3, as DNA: TGTGCCAGCAGTTTGGCAGGGTGTAATGAGCAGTTCTTC.

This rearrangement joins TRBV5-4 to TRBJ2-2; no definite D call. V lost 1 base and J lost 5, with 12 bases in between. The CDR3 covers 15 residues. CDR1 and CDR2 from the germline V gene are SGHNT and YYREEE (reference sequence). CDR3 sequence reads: CASSLWSTLTGELFF. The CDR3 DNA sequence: TGTGCCAGCAGCTTGTGGTCAACATTGACCGGGGAGCTGTTTTTT.

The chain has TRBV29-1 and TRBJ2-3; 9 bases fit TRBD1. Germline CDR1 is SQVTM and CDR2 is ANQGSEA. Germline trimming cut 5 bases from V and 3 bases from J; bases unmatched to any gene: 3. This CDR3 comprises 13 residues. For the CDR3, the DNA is TGCAGCGTTCGGGACAGGGCAACAGATACGCAGTATTTT. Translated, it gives CSVRDRATDTQYF.

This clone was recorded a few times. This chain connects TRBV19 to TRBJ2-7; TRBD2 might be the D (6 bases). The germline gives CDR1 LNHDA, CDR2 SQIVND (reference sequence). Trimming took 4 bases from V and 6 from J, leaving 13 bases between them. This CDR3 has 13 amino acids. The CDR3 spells CASSTKTRGEQYF. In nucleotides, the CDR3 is TGTGCCAGTAGTACCAAGACTAGAGGCGAGCAGTACTTC.

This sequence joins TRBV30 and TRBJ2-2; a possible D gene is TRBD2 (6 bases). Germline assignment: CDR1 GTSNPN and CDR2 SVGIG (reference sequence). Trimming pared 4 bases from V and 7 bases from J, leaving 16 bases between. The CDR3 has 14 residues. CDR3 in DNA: TGTGCCTGGAAAAGCGGGCTGAGACACGGGGAGCTGTTTTTT. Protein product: CAWKSGLRHGELFF.

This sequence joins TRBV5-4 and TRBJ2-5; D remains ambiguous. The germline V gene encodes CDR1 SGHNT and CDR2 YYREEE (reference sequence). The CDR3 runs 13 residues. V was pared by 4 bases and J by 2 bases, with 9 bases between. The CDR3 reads CASSLERQETQYF. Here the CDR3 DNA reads TGTGCCAGCAGCCTTGAACGTCAAGAGACCCAGTACTTC.

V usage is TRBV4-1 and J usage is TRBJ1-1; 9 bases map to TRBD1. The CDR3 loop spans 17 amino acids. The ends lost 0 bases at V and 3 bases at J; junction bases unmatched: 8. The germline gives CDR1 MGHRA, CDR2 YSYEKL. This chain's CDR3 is CASSQDPNRGQDTEAFF. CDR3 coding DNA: TGCGCCAGCAGCCAAGATCCCAACAGGGGGCAGGACACTGAAGCTTTCTTT.

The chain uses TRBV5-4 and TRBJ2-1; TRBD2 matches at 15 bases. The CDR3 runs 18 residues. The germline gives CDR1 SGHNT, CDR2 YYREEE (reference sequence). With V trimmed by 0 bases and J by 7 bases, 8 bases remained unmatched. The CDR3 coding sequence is TGTGCCAGCAGCTTGGCCCTGGGACTAGCGGGAGGAGGGAATGAGCAGTTCTTC. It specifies CASSLALGLAGGGNEQFF.

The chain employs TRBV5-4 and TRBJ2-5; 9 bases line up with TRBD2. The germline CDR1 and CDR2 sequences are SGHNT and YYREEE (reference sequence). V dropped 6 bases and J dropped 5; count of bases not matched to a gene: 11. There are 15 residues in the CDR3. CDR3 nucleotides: TGTGCCAGCACCCGGGGCAGCGGGAGGTTGGAGACCCAGTACTTC. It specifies CASTRGSGRLETQYF.

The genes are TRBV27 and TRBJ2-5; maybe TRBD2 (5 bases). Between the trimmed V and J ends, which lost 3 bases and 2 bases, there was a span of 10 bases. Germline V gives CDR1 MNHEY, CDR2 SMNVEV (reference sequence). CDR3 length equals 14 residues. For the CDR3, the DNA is TGTGCCAGCAGTTTTGGTGGACTGCAAGAGACCCAGTACTTC. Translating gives CASSFGGLQETQYF.

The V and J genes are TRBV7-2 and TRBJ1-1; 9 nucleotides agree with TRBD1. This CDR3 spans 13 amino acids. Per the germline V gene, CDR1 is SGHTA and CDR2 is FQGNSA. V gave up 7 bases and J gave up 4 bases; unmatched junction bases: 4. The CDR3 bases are TGTGCCAGCACTCTACAGGGGGCCACTGAAGCTTTCTTT. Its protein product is CASTLQGATEAFF.

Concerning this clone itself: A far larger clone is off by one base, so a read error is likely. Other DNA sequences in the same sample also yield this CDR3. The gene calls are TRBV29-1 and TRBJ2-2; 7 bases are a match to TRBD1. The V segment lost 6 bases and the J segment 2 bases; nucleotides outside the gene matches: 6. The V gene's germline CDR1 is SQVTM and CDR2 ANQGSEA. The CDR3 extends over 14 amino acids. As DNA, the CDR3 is TGCAGCGTAGTTAGGACAGGAAACACCGGGGAGCTGTTTTTT. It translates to CSVVRTGNTGELFF.

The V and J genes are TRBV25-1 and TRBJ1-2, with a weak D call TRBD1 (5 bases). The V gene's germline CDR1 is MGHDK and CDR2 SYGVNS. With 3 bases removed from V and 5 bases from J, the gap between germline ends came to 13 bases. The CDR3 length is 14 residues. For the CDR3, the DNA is TGTGCCAGCAGTGATGGGCCAGGGAGGTATGGCTACACCTTC. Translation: CASSDGPGRYGYTF.

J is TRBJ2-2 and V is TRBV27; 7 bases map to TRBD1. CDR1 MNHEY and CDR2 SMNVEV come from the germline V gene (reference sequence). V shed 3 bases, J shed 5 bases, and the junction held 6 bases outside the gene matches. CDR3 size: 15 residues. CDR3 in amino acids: CASSFTTGSTGELFF. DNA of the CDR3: TGTGCCAGCAGTTTCACGACAGGGTCTACCGGGGAGCTGTTTTTT.

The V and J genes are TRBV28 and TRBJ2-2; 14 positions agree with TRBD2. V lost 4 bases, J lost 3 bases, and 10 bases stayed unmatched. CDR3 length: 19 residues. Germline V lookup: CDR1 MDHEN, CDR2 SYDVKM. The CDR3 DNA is TGTGCCAGCAGTTCCACCCCACGACTAGCGGGAGGGGACACCGGGGAGCTGTTTTTT. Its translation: CASSSTPRLAGGDTGELFF.

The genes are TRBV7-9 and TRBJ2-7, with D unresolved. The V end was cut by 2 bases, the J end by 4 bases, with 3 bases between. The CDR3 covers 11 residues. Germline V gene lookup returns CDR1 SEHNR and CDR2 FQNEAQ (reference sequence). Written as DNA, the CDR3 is TGTGCCAGCAGCTTATATTACGAGCAGTACTTC. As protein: CASSLYYEQYF.

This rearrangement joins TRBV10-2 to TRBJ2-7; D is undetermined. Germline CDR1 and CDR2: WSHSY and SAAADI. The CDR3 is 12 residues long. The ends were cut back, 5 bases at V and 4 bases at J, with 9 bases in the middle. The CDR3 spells CASSRHRYEQYF. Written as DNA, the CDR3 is TGCGCCAGCAGTAGGCATCGGTACGAGCAGTACTTC.

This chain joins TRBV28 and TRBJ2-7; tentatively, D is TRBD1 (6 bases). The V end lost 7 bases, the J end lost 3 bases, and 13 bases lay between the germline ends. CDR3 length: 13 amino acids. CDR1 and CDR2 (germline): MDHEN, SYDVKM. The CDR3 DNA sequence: TGTGCCAGCACCGACAGGACGAACTACGAGCAGTACTTC. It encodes CASTDRTNYEQYF.